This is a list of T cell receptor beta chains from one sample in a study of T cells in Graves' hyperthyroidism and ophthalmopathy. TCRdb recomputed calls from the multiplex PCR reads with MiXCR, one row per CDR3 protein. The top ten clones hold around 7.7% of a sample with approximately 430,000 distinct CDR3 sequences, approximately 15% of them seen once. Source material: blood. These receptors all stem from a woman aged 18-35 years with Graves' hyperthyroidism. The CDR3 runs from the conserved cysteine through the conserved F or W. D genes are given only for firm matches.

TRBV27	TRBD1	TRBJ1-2	CASSLSVQGYGYTF
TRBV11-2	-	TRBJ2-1	CASSLLLQPQFF
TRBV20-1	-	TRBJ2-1	CSASSFRPPSYNEQFF
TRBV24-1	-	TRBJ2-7	CATSDFSGRLNEQYF
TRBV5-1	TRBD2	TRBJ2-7	CASSLASGWTYEQYF
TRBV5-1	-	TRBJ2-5	CASSLAPHPQETQYF
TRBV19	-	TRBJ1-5	CASTGGGFQPQHF
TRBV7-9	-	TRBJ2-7	CASSPITSGSYEQYF
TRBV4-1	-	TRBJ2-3	CASSQEQPSSDTQYF
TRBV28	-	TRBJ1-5	CASSLPRGSNQPQHF
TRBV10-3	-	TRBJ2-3	CAIISGTTTDTQYF
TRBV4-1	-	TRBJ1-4	CASSPEARAVLLFF
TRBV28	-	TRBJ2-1	CASSRTDNEQFF
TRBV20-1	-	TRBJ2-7	CSARAGGSYEQYF
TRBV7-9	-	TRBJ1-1	CASSPAVFEAFF
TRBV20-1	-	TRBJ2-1	CSAPEFEANSYNEQFF
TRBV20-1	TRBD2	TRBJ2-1	CSARGLTSGRSYNEQFF
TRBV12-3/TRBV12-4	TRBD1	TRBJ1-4	CASGPGGGRTNEKLFF
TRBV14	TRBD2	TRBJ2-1	CASSQDLTSGRADRDNEQFF
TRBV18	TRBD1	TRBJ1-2	CASSSGTGPTDYGYTF
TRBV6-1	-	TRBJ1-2	CASSEYGVNYGYTF
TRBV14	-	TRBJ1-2	CASSQAPDPRNYGYTF
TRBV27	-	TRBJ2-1	CASSLEPGANNEQFF
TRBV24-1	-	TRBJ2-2	CATSGLRAPSGSGELFF
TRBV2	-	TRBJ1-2	CASSEGREDGYTF
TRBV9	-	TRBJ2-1	CASSVMGPDNEQFF
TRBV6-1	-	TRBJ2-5	CASTSGVADGKETQYF
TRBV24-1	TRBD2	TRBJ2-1	CATRPSGASYNEQFF
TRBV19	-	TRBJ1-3	CASSIDLGSGNTIYF
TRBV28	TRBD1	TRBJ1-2	CASSAGQGVPNYGYTF
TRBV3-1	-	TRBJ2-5	CASSQAAGGETQYF
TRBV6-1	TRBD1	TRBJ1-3	CASSEQGASGNTIYF
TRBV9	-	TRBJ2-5	CASSARGETQYF
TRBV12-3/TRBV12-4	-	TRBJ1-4	CASSLEGANEKLFF
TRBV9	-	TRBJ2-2	CASTDLANTGELFF
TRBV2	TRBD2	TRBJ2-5	CARDSGGARETQYF
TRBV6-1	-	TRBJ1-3	CAGTPTRSGSTIYF